Listed below are T cell receptor beta chains from one sample, sequenced in a study of shared clonotypes between healthy human individuals. TCRdb's copy holds only in-frame clones and misses some; the assay was immunoSEQ multiplex PCR. The data contain 1.5 million to 2.5 million clones, approximately 95% of them singletons. The source material was naive CD8+ T cells sorted from blood. These receptors came from a man between 18 and 35 years old in good health. CDR3s include the opening cysteine and the closing phenylalanine or tryptophan. Fields, in order: CDR3 DNA, CDR3 protein, J gene, D gene, CDR3 length, clone size, V gene. The D gene is left open where the match is weak. Rows give clone size only sometimes, using once, few, many, or a class for an expanded clone.

CDR3 DNA: TGTGCCAGCAGTTTAGGATCTGCCGAGCAGTACTTC
CDR3 protein: CASSLGSAEQYF
J gene: TRBJ2-7
D gene: -
CDR3 length: 12
clone size: -
V gene: TRBV28

CDR3 DNA: TGCGCCAGCAGCCAAGATAGCGTCTTCTACAATGAGCAGTTCTTC
CDR3 protein: CASSQDSVFYNEQFF
J gene: TRBJ2-1
D gene: -
CDR3 length: 15
clone size: -
V gene: TRBV4-3

CDR3 DNA: TGCGCCAGCAGCCAAGTGGTGGCAGACGAGCAGTACTTC
CDR3 protein: CASSQVVADEQYF
J gene: TRBJ2-7
D gene: -
CDR3 length: 13
clone size: -
V gene: TRBV4-1

CDR3 DNA: TGTGCCACCAGCAGAGATTTAGAAGATAATGAAAAACTGTTTTTT
CDR3 protein: CATSRDLEDNEKLFF
J gene: TRBJ1-4
D gene: -
CDR3 length: 15
clone size: -
V gene: TRBV15

CDR3 DNA: TGTGCCAGCAGCTTGGGGGGGCGGAACGAGCAGTACTTC
CDR3 protein: CASSLGGRNEQYF
J gene: TRBJ2-7
D gene: -
CDR3 length: 13
clone size: -
V gene: TRBV5-5

CDR3 DNA: TGCGCCAGCAGCCTGGGACAGGCCGTGAGAGATACGCAGTATTTT
CDR3 protein: CASSLGQAVRDTQYF
J gene: TRBJ2-3
D gene: TRBD1
CDR3 length: 15
clone size: -
V gene: TRBV5-1

CDR3 DNA: TGTGCCTGGAGTGGGAATGAGCAGTTCTTC
CDR3 protein: CAWSGNEQFF
J gene: TRBJ2-1
D gene: -
CDR3 length: 10
clone size: -
V gene: TRBV30

CDR3 DNA: TGTGCCAGCAGCCAGGGGCGCAACTATGGCTACACCTTC
CDR3 protein: CASSQGRNYGYTF
J gene: TRBJ1-2
D gene: -
CDR3 length: 13
clone size: -
V gene: TRBV13

CDR3 DNA: TGTGCCAGCAGTGAAGGGGGAAACACTGAAGCTTTCTTT
CDR3 protein: CASSEGGNTEAFF
J gene: TRBJ1-1
D gene: -
CDR3 length: 13
clone size: -
V gene: TRBV2

CDR3 DNA: TGTGCCAGCAGTGAATTTGGTGCTGAAGCTTTCTTT
CDR3 protein: CASSEFGAEAFF
J gene: TRBJ1-1
D gene: -
CDR3 length: 12
clone size: -
V gene: TRBV2

CDR3 DNA: TGCGCCAGCAGCCAAGATGGGGGGGAGTATGGCTACACCTTC
CDR3 protein: CASSQDGGEYGYTF
J gene: TRBJ1-2
D gene: -
CDR3 length: 14
clone size: -
V gene: TRBV4-3

CDR3 DNA: TGTGCCAGCAGCTCGGGTTCCTACGAGCAGTACTTC
CDR3 protein: CASSSGSYEQYF
J gene: TRBJ2-7
D gene: -
CDR3 length: 12
clone size: -
V gene: TRBV5-6

CDR3 DNA: TGCAGCGTCGTGATAGGGGCGGCAACCTACGAGCAGTACTTC
CDR3 protein: CSVVIGAATYEQYF
J gene: TRBJ2-7
D gene: -
CDR3 length: 14
clone size: -
V gene: TRBV29-1

CDR3 DNA: TGTGCCAGCGAACCGGGGTCTAATCGACTGTTTTTT
CDR3 protein: CASEPGSNRLFF
J gene: TRBJ1-4
D gene: -
CDR3 length: 12
clone size: -
V gene: TRBV2

CDR3 DNA: TGCGCCAGCAGCCACGATGGGGCAGGGGAAGACAATGAGCAGTTCTTC
CDR3 protein: CASSHDGAGEDNEQFF
J gene: TRBJ2-1
D gene: -
CDR3 length: 16
clone size: -
V gene: TRBV5-1

CDR3 DNA: TGTGCCAGCAGCCCCCGGGGGTACGGCAATTCACCCCTCCACTTT
CDR3 protein: CASSPRGYGNSPLHF
J gene: TRBJ1-6
D gene: -
CDR3 length: 15
clone size: once
V gene: TRBV9

CDR3 DNA: TGTGCCAGCAGCTTGGGGGTGACTAGCGGGTTCCTCTCCTACGAGCAGTACTTC
CDR3 protein: CASSLGVTSGFLSYEQYF
J gene: TRBJ2-7
D gene: TRBD2
CDR3 length: 18
clone size: -
V gene: TRBV5-8

CDR3 DNA: TGTGCCAGCAGCCTTCCTTTGGCAGCATCTAACTATGGCTACACCTTC
CDR3 protein: CASSLPLAASNYGYTF
J gene: TRBJ1-2
D gene: -
CDR3 length: 16
clone size: -
V gene: TRBV7-9

CDR3 DNA: TGTGCCAGCGCCCTGGGGGAGGGAGCGAGTCCCATTCAGTACTTC
CDR3 protein: CASALGEGASPIQYF
J gene: TRBJ2-4
D gene: TRBD2
CDR3 length: 15
clone size: -
V gene: TRBV5-4

CDR3 DNA: TGTGCCAGCAGTGAAGGGTTCGGAGACACGGGCTACAATGAGCAGTTCTTC
CDR3 protein: CASSEGFGDTGYNEQFF
J gene: TRBJ2-1
D gene: -
CDR3 length: 17
clone size: -
V gene: TRBV2

CDR3 DNA: TGTGCCAGCTCACCCAGCCGGGGTAGCGGGAGTGGGGATGAGCAGTTCTTC
CDR3 protein: CASSPSRGSGSGDEQFF
J gene: TRBJ2-1
D gene: TRBD2
CDR3 length: 17
clone size: -
V gene: TRBV18

CDR3 DNA: TGTGCCAGCAGCTTCCCCCTCACTAGTCCCGAAGAGACCCAGTACTTC
CDR3 protein: CASSFPLTSPEETQYF
J gene: TRBJ2-5
D gene: -
CDR3 length: 16
clone size: -
V gene: TRBV7-9

CDR3 DNA: TGTGCCAGCGAGGGCTCCGACTCCTACGAGCAGTACTTC
CDR3 protein: CASEGSDSYEQYF
J gene: TRBJ2-7
D gene: -
CDR3 length: 13
clone size: -
V gene: TRBV2

CDR3 DNA: TGCGCCAGCAGCCAAGTAATGACAGAGTTAAATAGCAATCAGCCCCAGCATTTT
CDR3 protein: CASSQVMTELNSNQPQHF
J gene: TRBJ1-5
D gene: -
CDR3 length: 18
clone size: -
V gene: TRBV4-1

CDR3 DNA: TGTGCCAGCAGCGCAGCCACCCTTGGGACAGGGTTGGAAGGCTACACCTTC
CDR3 protein: CASSAATLGTGLEGYTF
J gene: TRBJ1-2
D gene: TRBD1
CDR3 length: 17
clone size: -
V gene: TRBV5-4

CDR3 DNA: TGTGCCAGCAGCTCCCTTTCCGGGGAGCTGTTTTTT
CDR3 protein: CASSSLSGELFF
J gene: TRBJ2-2
D gene: -
CDR3 length: 12
clone size: -
V gene: TRBV9

CDR3 DNA: TGTGCCAGCAGTTACTCGGAGGGCAGGACTGAAGCTTTCTTT
CDR3 protein: CASSYSEGRTEAFF
J gene: TRBJ1-1
D gene: -
CDR3 length: 14
clone size: -
V gene: TRBV6-6

CDR3 DNA: TGTGCCAGATACTTATTACGGAGGAACTCTGGAAACACCATATATTTT
CDR3 protein: CARYLLRRNSGNTIYF
J gene: TRBJ1-3
D gene: -
CDR3 length: 16
clone size: -
V gene: TRBV28

CDR3 DNA: TGTGCCAGCAGCCACAAGACGGTGAACACTGAAGCTTTCTTT
CDR3 protein: CASSHKTVNTEAFF
J gene: TRBJ1-1
D gene: -
CDR3 length: 14
clone size: -
V gene: TRBV5-4

CDR3 DNA: TGTGCCAGCAGCGACGGGACCACTGGTGGCTACACCTTC
CDR3 protein: CASSDGTTGGYTF
J gene: TRBJ1-2
D gene: -
CDR3 length: 13
clone size: -
V gene: TRBV6-1

CDR3 DNA: TGTGCCATCAGTGGGACTAGCGGGGAAGATGAGCAGTACTTC
CDR3 protein: CAISGTSGEDEQYF
J gene: TRBJ2-7
D gene: TRBD2
CDR3 length: 14
clone size: once
V gene: TRBV10-3

CDR3 DNA: TGTGCCAGCAGCTTAGCGGGGGGGCCAACCAATGAGCAGTTCTTC
CDR3 protein: CASSLAGGPTNEQFF
J gene: TRBJ2-1
D gene: -
CDR3 length: 15
clone size: -
V gene: TRBV7-9

CDR3 DNA: TGCGCCAGCAGCCAAGAGAGAGGTTATGAAGCTTTCTTT
CDR3 protein: CASSQERGYEAFF
J gene: TRBJ1-1
D gene: -
CDR3 length: 13
clone size: -
V gene: TRBV4-3

CDR3 DNA: TGTGCCAGCAGCTTAGTTGGGGAGGGGATAGGGACTAGGGACTACGAGCAGTACTTC
CDR3 protein: CASSLVGEGIGTRDYEQYF
J gene: TRBJ2-7
D gene: TRBD2
CDR3 length: 19
clone size: -
V gene: TRBV7-2

CDR3 DNA: TGTGCCAGCAGTTTTACTAGCGGCTACGGGGAGCTGTTTTTT
CDR3 protein: CASSFTSGYGELFF
J gene: TRBJ2-2
D gene: TRBD2
CDR3 length: 14
clone size: -
V gene: TRBV27

CDR3 DNA: TGTGCCAGCAGCCCAACTCGGGACTTCTACAATGAGCAGTTCTTC
CDR3 protein: CASSPTRDFYNEQFF
J gene: TRBJ2-1
D gene: -
CDR3 length: 15
clone size: -
V gene: TRBV11-2

CDR3 DNA: TGTGCCAGCAGCGTAGGTAGGAGCTCCTACGAGCAGTACTTC
CDR3 protein: CASSVGRSSYEQYF
J gene: TRBJ2-7
D gene: -
CDR3 length: 14
clone size: once
V gene: TRBV9

CDR3 DNA: TGTGCCAGCAGCGCGCCTCTAGCGGGGGGGCACCAGTTCAATGAGCAGTTCTTC
CDR3 protein: CASSAPLAGGHQFNEQFF
J gene: TRBJ2-1
D gene: TRBD2
CDR3 length: 18
clone size: once
V gene: TRBV9

CDR3 DNA: TGTGCTAGCAGCGTCGGGACAGGGGGTGCAGATACGCAGTATTTT
CDR3 protein: CASSVGTGGADTQYF
J gene: TRBJ2-3
D gene: TRBD1
CDR3 length: 15
clone size: -
V gene: TRBV7-7

CDR3 DNA: TGTGCCAGCAGTCCCTATGACAGTTACAATGAGCAGTTCTTC
CDR3 protein: CASSPYDSYNEQFF
J gene: TRBJ2-1
D gene: -
CDR3 length: 14
clone size: -
V gene: TRBV6-5

CDR3 DNA: TGTGCCAGCAGCTTAGAAGCCCAGGGCACAGATACGCAGTATTTT
CDR3 protein: CASSLEAQGTDTQYF
J gene: TRBJ2-3
D gene: -
CDR3 length: 15
clone size: -
V gene: TRBV7-8

CDR3 DNA: TGTGCCAGCAGTTTATCGCCGGGGGCGGGCTCTGGGGCCAACGTCCTGACTTTC
CDR3 protein: CASSLSPGAGSGANVLTF
J gene: TRBJ2-6
D gene: -
CDR3 length: 18
clone size: -
V gene: TRBV27

CDR3 DNA: TGTGCCAGCAGTTTGTCCGGGACAGTCGGTAGAGGCTACACCTTC
CDR3 protein: CASSLSGTVGRGYTF
J gene: TRBJ1-2
D gene: TRBD1
CDR3 length: 15
clone size: -
V gene: TRBV27

CDR3 DNA: TGTGCCAGCAGTCAAACCGCAGGGGAAATCGGTGAAAAACTGTTTTTT
CDR3 protein: CASSQTAGEIGEKLFF
J gene: TRBJ1-4
D gene: -
CDR3 length: 16
clone size: -
V gene: TRBV27

CDR3 DNA: TGTGCCACCAGCCAGGGGGACATCGCGAGCACAGATACGCAGTATTTT
CDR3 protein: CATSQGDIASTDTQYF
J gene: TRBJ2-3
D gene: TRBD1
CDR3 length: 16
clone size: once
V gene: TRBV15

CDR3 DNA: TGTGCCAGCAGTGAAGGGGTTCTTATGAACACCATATATTTT
CDR3 protein: CASSEGVLMNTIYF
J gene: TRBJ1-3
D gene: -
CDR3 length: 14
clone size: -
V gene: TRBV6-1

CDR3 DNA: TGTGCCAGCAGTCCCCCCGGGCAATCGGGGGGCTACACCTTC
CDR3 protein: CASSPPGQSGGYTF
J gene: TRBJ1-2
D gene: -
CDR3 length: 14
clone size: few
V gene: TRBV6-5

CDR3 DNA: TGTGCCAGCAGTCCGACAGGAAGCTACGAGCAGTACTTC
CDR3 protein: CASSPTGSYEQYF
J gene: TRBJ2-7
D gene: -
CDR3 length: 13
clone size: -
V gene: TRBV6-5

CDR3 DNA: TGTGCCTGGAGCCTTGAGAGCTCCTATAATTCACCCCTCCACTTT
CDR3 protein: CAWSLESSYNSPLHF
J gene: TRBJ1-6
D gene: -
CDR3 length: 15
clone size: -
V gene: TRBV30

CDR3 DNA: TGTGCCAGCAGCTTAGATCCGTTTGAGCAGTACTTC
CDR3 protein: CASSLDPFEQYF
J gene: TRBJ2-7
D gene: -
CDR3 length: 12
clone size: -
V gene: TRBV7-9

CDR3 DNA: TGTGCCAGCAGCGTAGTGCTCGAAGCCCCTGACTATGGCTACACCTTC
CDR3 protein: CASSVVLEAPDYGYTF
J gene: TRBJ1-2
D gene: -
CDR3 length: 16
clone size: -
V gene: TRBV9